One sample yielded the 9 T cell receptor beta chains listed below, sequenced in a study of response to subunit inactivated influenza vaccine. TCRdb processed the RT-PCR reads anew with MiXCR; each CDR3 protein has one entry. The table shows more than 150,000 distinct CDR3 sequences, with 9.2% occurring only once. Sequenced here: non-naive T cells sorted from PBMCs, sampled on the day of vaccination. All receptors come from a man aged 50-60 years who received an inactivated influenza vaccine.

The gene calls are TRBV27 and TRBJ2-5; 8 nucleotides line up with TRBD2. CDR3 length equals 14 residues. V shed 6 bases and J 5 bases; nucleotides not matched to a gene: 8. CDR1 and CDR2 from the germline V gene are MNHEY and SMNVEV (reference sequence). CDR3 sequence reads: CASRPGLARETQYF. CDR3 in DNA: TGTGCCAGCAGACCAGGACTAGCTCGGGAGACCCAGTACTTC.

This clonotype ranks as medium-sized. The J gene is TRBJ2-5, the V gene TRBV7-2; D not certain. Trimming pared 5 bases from V and 5 bases from J, leaving 12 bases between. CDR3 size: 13 residues. The germline V gene encodes CDR1 SGHTA and CDR2 FQGNSA. The CDR3 spells CASSRILRETQYF. The CDR3 DNA reads as TGTGCCAGCAGCCGGATCCTGCGGGAGACCCAGTACTTC.

V usage is TRBV12-3 or TRBV12-4 and J usage is TRBJ2-7; possible D gene TRBD2, 7 bases. This CDR3 region has 15 residues. V was trimmed by 9 bases and J by 3 bases, leaving 21 bases between them. The CDR3 loop is CASRGATGIHYEQYF. The CDR3, as DNA: TGTGCCAGTCGGGGGGCTACTGGGATACACTACGAGCAGTACTTC.

J is TRBJ1-2 and V is TRBV18; TRBD1 matches 8 bases. Per germline, CDR1 KGHSH and CDR2 LQKENI. This CDR3 has 14 residues. V lost 6 bases to trimming and J lost 2 bases; unmatched junction nucleotides: 5. CDR3 sequence: CASSRDRLNYGYTF. CDR3 coding DNA: TGTGCCAGCTCCAGGGACAGGCTGAACTATGGCTACACCTTC.

The V gene is TRBV12-3 or TRBV12-4, the J gene TRBJ2-7; TRBD1 or TRBD2 may be the D gene (5 bases each). The V and J ends lost 6 bases and 6 bases respectively, with 24 bases between them. The CDR3 totals 16 residues. The CDR3 loop is CASSPTWGSGMREQYF. CDR3 sequence (DNA): TGTGCCAGCAGCCCCACGTGGGGCTCGGGGATGCGCGAGCAGTACTTC.

In this sample, this clonotype turned up many times. The chain joins TRBV5-1 to TRBJ1-2; the D gene is possibly TRBD1 (6 bases). The CDR3 extends over 13 amino acids. With 4 bases removed from V and 4 bases from J, the gap between germline ends came to 11 bases. Per germline, CDR1 SGHRS and CDR2 YFSETQ. This chain's CDR3 is CASSRGHLYGYTF. CDR3 DNA sequence: TGCGCCAGCAGCCGGGGACACCTCTATGGCTACACCTTC.

Many counts were recorded for this clonotype. The CDR3 DNA follows: TGTGCCAGCAGCTTGGAAGCCGCGGGAGCCGGGGAGCTGTTTTTT. Translation gives CASSLEAAGAGELFF. This sequence joins TRBV5-5 and TRBJ2-2; 7 nucleotides agree with TRBD2. The V segment lost 0 bases and the J segment 6 bases; nucleotides outside the gene matches: 5. The CDR3 spans 15 residues. Germline loops: CDR1 SGHKS, CDR2 YYEKEE (reference sequence).

The rearrangement links TRBV7-8 to TRBJ1-4, with 10 bases identical to TRBD1. V shed 5 bases and J 8 bases; nucleotides not matched to a gene: 11. Per germline, CDR1 SGHVS and CDR2 FQNEAQ. This CDR3 contains 16 residues. Here the CDR3 reads CASSPPNDRGLEKLFF. The CDR3, as DNA: TGTGCCAGCAGCCCCCCCAACGACAGGGGGCTAGAAAAACTGTTTTTT.

In its sample, this clonotype was seen a few times. This chain joins TRBV12-3 or TRBV12-4 and TRBJ2-1; a weak D match, TRBD1 (5 bases). CDR3 length: 14 amino acids. Trimming cost V 7 bases and J 5 bases, with 15 bases left between them. This CDR3 is CASMKAGSHNEQFF. CDR3 in DNA: TGTGCCAGCATGAAGGCAGGGTCCCACAATGAGCAGTTCTTC.